This T cell receptor beta chain was recorded in a study of cytomegalovirus exposure and HLA in healthy donors. The PCR employed 60 Vbeta primers together with 13 Jbeta primers. TCRdb's copy holds only in-frame clones and misses some; the assay was immunoSEQ multiplex PCR. Of about 260,000 clones in the sample, around two thirds were seen once. This CDR3 contains 13 residues. V lost 4 bases and J 1 base, leaving 7 bases between the germline ends. Germline V gene sequence: CDR1 KGHSY, CDR2 FQNENV. Although they were nominally healthy when sampled, donors likely had unrecorded immune exposures. Specimen: PBMCs. The TCR comes from a female donor in good health and CMV-seronegative. This chain uses TRBV16 with TRBJ1-2; no definite D call. CDR3 sequence: CASSPGNNYGYTF. Written as DNA, the CDR3 is TGTGCCAGCAGCCCGGGGAATAACTATGGCTACACCTTC.